Following are 28 T cell receptor beta chains from one sample sequenced in a study of regulatory T cells in long-lasting Graves disease. As for time point: newly diagnosed GD, antithyroid drugs for less than 3 months. TCR sequences were obtained from RNA taken from PBMCs. Arm-PCR of CDR3 regions and iRepertoire HTBI primers were used to build TCR beta libraries. TCRdb reanalysed the multiplex PCR reads using MiXCR and keeps one entry per CDR3 protein. The data contain about 450,000 distinct CDR3 sequences, around 15% of them singletons. These same records also appear under a second study, on T cells in Graves' hyperthyroidism and ophthalmopathy.

This specimen consisted of peripheral blood mononuclear cells (PBMCs), obtained at new diagnosis, from a patient treated with antithyroid drugs. These TCRs come from a woman aged 50 to 60 with Graves disease.

This chain uses TRBV18 with TRBJ1-3, with D hard to call. This CDR3 comprises 15 residues. The germline V gene encodes CDR1 KGHSH and CDR2 LQKENI. V shed 0 bases and J shed 2 bases, with 8 bases lying between them. This chain's CDR3 is CASSPPVSPGNTIYF. CDR3 DNA sequence: TGTGCCAGCTCACCACCAGTCAGCCCTGGAAACACCATATATTTT. Combining the CDR3 with reference TRBV18 and TRBJ1-3 gives the whole variable domain NAGVMQNPRHLVRRRGQEARLRCSPMKGHSHVYWYRQLPEEGLKFMVYLQKENIIDESGMPKERFSAEFPKEGPSILRIQQVVRGDSAAYFCASSPPVSPGNTIYFGEGSWLTVV.

This clonotype was observed many times. The chain joins TRBV30 to TRBJ1-2; no reliable D call. The germline V and J ends were trimmed by 2 bases and 3 bases, with 10 bases remaining between them. Germline V gives CDR1 GTSNPN, CDR2 SVGIG (reference sequence). The CDR3 consists of 13 residues. The DNA for the CDR3 is TGTGCCTGGAGTCCCCCGGGGTACTATGGCTACACCTTC. Translated, it gives CAWSPPGYYGYTF.

This clonotype was detected many times. The chain carries TRBV6-2 or TRBV6-3 and TRBJ1-1; no clear D gene. Per the germline V gene, CDR1 is MNHEY and CDR2 is SVGEGT. The V gene lost 2 bases and the J gene lost 5 bases, with 9 bases spanning the gap. The CDR3 is made up of 13 amino acids. The CDR3 loop reads CASSYRRETEAFF. The CDR3 bases are TGTGCCAGCAGTTACAGGAGGGAAACTGAAGCTTTCTTT.

This clonotype was detected ten times or more. CDR3 sequence: CASSQGPGTSVEQFF. The CDR3 DNA sequence: TGTGCCAGCAGCCAGGGCCCTGGGACTAGCGTTGAGCAGTTCTTC. This chain joins TRBV3-1 and TRBJ2-1, with 10 bases identical to TRBD2. Germline loops: CDR1 LGHDT, CDR2 YNNKEL (reference sequence). V was clipped by 3 bases and J by 9 bases; unmatched bases: 8. The CDR3 consists of 15 residues.

This clonotype was found a few times. This is likely a read error, given that the CDR3 carries no conserved phenylalanine or tryptophan at its end. The chain employs TRBV3-1 and TRBJ1-6; tentative D call: TRBD1 (5 bases). The CDR3 loop spans 13 amino acids. CDR1 is LGHDT, CDR2 YNNKEL, per germline (reference sequence). The germline V and J ends were trimmed by 5 bases and 11 bases, with 13 bases remaining between them. The CDR3, as DNA: TGTGCCAGCAGCGGGGGTCTAGTCGCACCCCTCCACTGT. This codes for CASSGGLVAPLHC.

This clonotype was seen a few times. The chain combines TRBV28 with TRBJ2-7; D gene ambiguous. CDR3 length: 12 residues. CDR1 and CDR2 (germline): MDHEN, SYDVKM. V lost 2 bases to trimming and J lost 6 bases, with 8 bases between them. The CDR3 is CASSLGPPEQYF. In DNA, the CDR3 is TGTGCCAGCAGTTTAGGGCCCCCCGAGCAGTACTTC.

Concerning this clonotype itself: A read error may explain this, as a much larger clone is one base away. The chain links TRBV5-5 to TRBJ1-5; 7 bases agree with TRBD1. The CDR3 is 15 amino acids. Germline V gene lookup returns CDR1 SGHKS and CDR2 YYEKEE (reference sequence). CDR3 protein: CTSSLGGAEDQPQHF. In DNA form, the CDR3 reads TGTACCAGCAGTTTAGGGGGCGCCGAAGATCAGCCCCAGCATTTT.

In DNA, the CDR3 is TGTGCCAGCAGTTGGGACAGGGGAGGTGAAAAACTGTTTTTT. This translates into CASSWDRGGEKLFF. This sequence joins TRBV6-2 or TRBV6-3 and TRBJ1-4; 10 nucleotides line up with TRBD1. The germline gives CDR1 MNHEY, CDR2 SVGEGT. J was trimmed by 7 bases and V by 4 bases; bases with no gene match: 3. CDR3 length: 14 residues.

The chain has TRBV2 and TRBJ1-3; D is perhaps TRBD1 (5 bases). V lost 2 bases and J lost 4, with 18 bases in between. The germline gives CDR1 SNHLY, CDR2 FYNNEI. CDR3 length equals 17 residues. This CDR3 is CASSEFGFAGQGNTIYF. The DNA for the CDR3 is TGTGCCAGCAGTGAATTTGGTTTTGCAGGGCAAGGAAACACCATATATTTT.

As to this clonotype: This probably arose from a read error, given a far larger clone one base away. This chain connects TRBV7-9 to TRBJ2-1, with D possibly matching TRBD2 (6 bases). Germline V gives CDR1 SEHNR, CDR2 FQNEAQ (reference sequence). The CDR3 runs to 15 residues. Written as DNA, the CDR3 is TGTGCCTGCAGTTTGGGAGGAGACTGGGGGAATGAGCAGTTCTTC. Translation: CACSLGGDWGNEQFF. Supplemented by reference TRBV7-9 and TRBJ2-1, the full variable domain reads DTGVSQNPRHKITKRGQNVTFRCDPISEHNRLYWYRQTLGQGPEFLTYFQNEAQLEKSRLLSDRFSAERPKGSFSTLEIQRTEQGDSAMYLCACSLGGDWGNEQFFGPGTRLTVL.

This clonotype turned up a few times. A read error may be the cause here, since a much bigger clone is one base away. The CDR3 sequence: CSATRNTEASF. The CDR3 region has the DNA TGCAGTGCAACCCGGAACACTGAAGCTTCCTTT. The V gene is TRBV20-1, the J gene TRBJ1-1; no clear D gene. Germline assignment: CDR1 DFQATT and CDR2 SNEGSKA (reference sequence). This CDR3 contains 11 residues.

Many counts were recorded for this clonotype. The chain couples TRBV7-9 to TRBJ1-1, with D tentatively TRBD1 (6 bases). Germline-derived CDR1 and CDR2 are SEHNR and FQNEAQ (reference sequence). This CDR3 is built from 16 residues. V lost 4 bases and J 0 bases, leaving 15 bases between the germline ends. CDR3 protein: CASSSARTVMNTEAFF. The CDR3 coding sequence is TGTGCCAGCAGCTCTGCCAGGACAGTCATGAACACTGAAGCTTTCTTT.

The chain couples TRBV5-5 to TRBJ1-6; D is undetermined. V lost 1 base, J lost 7 bases, and 6 bases lay in between. Germline-derived CDR1 and CDR2 are SGHKS and YYEKEE (reference sequence). This CDR3 region has 13 residues. The CDR3 reads CASSLSQNSPLHF. The CDR3 bases are TGTGCCAGCAGCTTGTCTCAAAATTCACCCCTCCACTTT.

This clonotype was seen ten or more times. This rearrangement joins TRBV12-5 to TRBJ2-2; D is unclear. CDR1 LGHNT and CDR2 FRNRAP come from the germline V gene. V was shortened by 0 bases and J by 2 bases, with 19 bases between the two germline ends. The CDR3 has 19 residues. CDR3 in amino acids: CASGLVLVQRPPNTGELFF. As DNA, the CDR3 is TGTGCTAGTGGTTTGGTACTCGTCCAGCGACCGCCCAACACCGGGGAGCTGTTTTTT.

This clonotype was seen many times. The chain is built from TRBV29-1 and TRBJ2-3; D not resolved. Germline V gene sequence: CDR1 SQVTM, CDR2 ANQGSEA. Trimming took 0 bases from V and 4 from J, leaving 8 bases between them. The CDR3 sequence is 13 residues long. The CDR3 DNA reads TGCAGCGTTGAAGATCCCAGCCCAGATACGCAGTATTTT. It specifies CSVEDPSPDTQYF.

This clonotype was found many times. This CDR3 is CASRDDSAGGNEQFF. As DNA, the CDR3 is TGTGCCAGCAGGGACGATTCAGCGGGAGGGAATGAGCAGTTCTTC. The chain employs TRBV2 and TRBJ2-1; 10 bases agree with TRBD2. Germline trimming cut 6 bases from V and 7 bases from J; bases unmatched to any gene: 9. Germline V gives CDR1 SNHLY, CDR2 FYNNEI. The length of the CDR3 is 15 residues. Combining the CDR3 with reference TRBV2 and TRBJ2-1 gives the whole variable domain EPEVTQTPSHQVTQMGQEVILRCVPISNHLYFYWYRQILGQKVEFLVSFYNNEISEKSEIFDDQFSVERPDGSNFTLKIRSTKLEDSAMYFCASRDDSAGGNEQFFGPGTRLTVL.

This clonotype was picked up many times. V gene TRBV4-1 combines with J gene TRBJ2-7; 8 positions agree with TRBD1. Unmatched junction bases numbered 7, after V lost 0 bases and J lost 3 bases. Looked up from germline, CDR1 is MGHRA and CDR2 is YSYEKL. The length of the CDR3 is 16 residues. In DNA form, the CDR3 reads TGCGCCAGCAGCCAAGATCAGGGGGCGCGGGTCTACGAGCAGTACTTC. As protein: CASSQDQGARVYEQYF.

This clonotype was counted many times. This sequence joins TRBV7-2 and TRBJ2-7, with TRBD1 identical over 8 bases. Per germline, CDR1 SGHTA and CDR2 FQGNSA. This CDR3 is built from 15 residues. The ends lost 3 bases at V and 0 bases at J; junction bases unmatched: 4. CDR3 residues: CASSFGQGGSYEQYF. CDR3 coding DNA: TGTGCCAGCAGCTTCGGACAGGGTGGCTCCTACGAGCAGTACTTC.

This clonotype was picked up many times. The chain recombines TRBV10-3 with TRBJ2-7, with 9 bases identical to TRBD2. Trimming removed 4 bases from V and 0 bases from J; junction bases left unmatched: 7. CDR3 size: 16 residues. Germline CDR1 ENHRY, CDR2 SYGVKD. CDR3 loop: CAISGGAGGPSYEQYF. The DNA of the CDR3 is TGTGCCATCAGTGGCGGGGCGGGAGGGCCCTCCTACGAGCAGTACTTC.

The chain combines TRBV9 with TRBJ2-7; either TRBD1 or TRBD2 may supply D (6 bases each). The CDR3 runs to 14 residues. Germline CDR1 and CDR2: SGDLS and YYNGEE. V lost 4 bases and J lost 5, with 16 bases in between. The DNA of the CDR3 is TGTGCCAGCAGCCCAGGGGACTCTGCCCACGAGCAGTACTTC. Its protein is CASSPGDSAHEQYF. Looking up the rest from reference TRBV9 and TRBJ2-7 gives the full variable domain: DSGVTQTPKHLITATGQRVTLRCSPRSGDLSVYWYQQSLDQGLQFLIQYYNGEERAKGNILERFSAQQFPDLHSELNLSSLELGDSALYFCASSPGDSAHEQYFGPGTRLTVT.

At least ten counts were recorded for this clonotype. CDR3 DNA: TGTGCCAGCAGTTTACCGCCCTTGAACACTGAAGCTTTCTTT. This gives the protein CASSLPPLNTEAFF. The chain combines TRBV28 with TRBJ1-1; unclear D gene. The CDR3 covers 14 residues. Germline V gives CDR1 MDHEN, CDR2 SYDVKM. V lost 2 bases, J lost 0 bases, and 7 bases lay in between.

This clonotype was seen many times. The chain couples TRBV4-2 to TRBJ2-7, with 8 bases lining up with TRBD1. From germline, CDR1 is LGHNA and CDR2 YNFKEQ. J gave up 5 bases and V 3 bases, and 9 bases lay outside the gene matches. This CDR3 contains 15 residues. The DNA of the CDR3 is TGTGCCAGCAGCCAGGAAAGGACAGGGAAGCACGAGCAGTACTTC. The encoded protein is CASSQERTGKHEQYF.

This clonotype was detected ten times or more. The chain couples TRBV7-8 to TRBJ1-5; D is possibly TRBD1 (6 bases). This CDR3 comprises 16 residues. V was shortened by 1 base and J by 1 base, with 11 bases between the two germline ends. Germline-derived CDR1 and CDR2 are SGHVS and FQNEAQ. CDR3 sequence (DNA): TGTGCCAGCAGCTTAGTAGGGGGGGCAAGCAATCAGCCCCAGCATTTT. Translation gives CASSLVGGASNQPQHF.

This clonotype occurred a few times. This chain uses TRBV11-2 with TRBJ2-5, with D possibly being TRBD2 (6 bases). Germline lookup yields CDR1 SGHAT and CDR2 FQNNGV. Between the trimmed V and J ends, which lost 4 bases and 9 bases, there was a span of 21 bases. This CDR3 has 15 residues. The CDR3 DNA sequence: TGTGCCAGCAGCTCCACGGGACTCCCACCCCCATCCCAGTACTTC. This codes for CASSSTGLPPPSQYF.

This chain connects TRBV20-1 to TRBJ2-1; D remains unclear. This CDR3 spans 11 amino acids. Germline lookup yields CDR1 DFQATT and CDR2 SNEGSKA (reference sequence). V lost 7 bases to trimming and J lost 1 base, with 5 bases between them. CDR3 in amino acids: CSVWSYNEQFF. The CDR3 DNA sequence: TGCAGTGTCTGGTCCTACAATGAGCAGTTCTTC.

This clonotype was seen only a few times. At one end the junction does not follow the germline gene, possibly because of a read error. In DNA form, the CDR3 reads TGTGCCAGCAGGGAAGCGGGTCCCACAGATACGCAGTATTTT. It codes for CASREAGPTDTQYF. V gene TRBV6-1 combines with J gene TRBJ2-3; D is possibly TRBD2 (6 bases). CDR1 and CDR2 (germline): MNHNS, SASEGT. The CDR3 sequence is 14 residues long.

In this sample, this clonotype turned up many times. The chain employs TRBV7-2 and TRBJ2-1; no definite D call. The CDR3 covers 13 residues. Deletions cut 5 bases from V and 6 bases from J, with 11 bases between. Germline loops: CDR1 SGHTA, CDR2 FQGNSA. As DNA, the CDR3 is TGTGCCAGCAGCCCCCAGGTTTTCAATGAGCAGTTCTTC. It specifies CASSPQVFNEQFF.

This clonotype was found many times. The chain carries TRBV6-2 or TRBV6-3 and TRBJ2-1; TRBD2 aligns across 10 bases. The CDR3 spans 15 residues. Germline V gene sequence: CDR1 MNHEY, CDR2 SVGEGT. Losses at the gene ends were 6 bases for V and 10 bases for J; bases not matched to a gene: 12. CDR3 sequence reads: CASRPRRLAGVEQFF. CDR3 in DNA: TGTGCCAGCAGACCCCGTCGTCTAGCGGGAGTGGAGCAGTTCTTC.